This T cell receptor (beta chain) was recorded in a study of blood T cell repertoires in COVID-19. Study information: Acute and convalescent COVID-19 specimens originated in the United States, Italy and Spain.

Recruited during active infection, patients (from Seattle) were subsequently followed longitudinally. Original processing notes: Amplifying reference gene primers gave estimates of nucleated cell counts. Clones were sequenced by immunoSEQ multiplex PCR, and TCRdb holds only the in-frame ones, with some missing. V and J calls and clone size are those listed in that table; D and trimming were worked out from the DNA. In the table there are some 180,000 clones, around 81% of which are singletons. Germline V lookup: CDR1 SGHNT, CDR2 YENEEA. V was pared by 8 bases and J by 4 bases, with 7 bases of the junction left unmatched. This CDR3 has 13 amino acids.

The receptor was derived from a woman older than 75 with COVID-19, enrolled during active disease. The chain joins TRBV11-3 to TRBJ1-2, with 7 bases aligning to TRBD1. Sequenced input: peripheral blood. This CDR3 is CASSRQGSYGYTF. CDR3 coding DNA: TGTGCCAGCTCCCGACAGGGAAGCTATGGCTACACCTTC.